The text below deals with one T cell receptor (beta chain). These data belong to a study of blood T cell repertoires in COVID-19. Study summary: The samples span acute and convalescent COVID-19 from the United States, Italy and Spain.

Trimming cost V 5 bases and J 8 bases; bases outside gene matches: 6. The CDR3 totals 15 residues. Germline-derived CDR1 and CDR2 are SGHNT and YENEEA. Authors' analysis steps: Nucleated cell counts were estimated from reference gene primer amplification. Data came from immunoSEQ multiplex PCR; TCRdb stores just in-frame clones and leaves some out. V and J calls and clone size are as listed in that table; D and trimming were resolved from the DNA. The sample records 60,000 or so clones, more than 75% being singletons. This clonotype was sampled from a man aged 60-69 years with active or convalescent COVID-19. Source material: peripheral blood. The chain uses TRBV11-3 and TRBJ1-6; 10 bases are a match to TRBD1. CDR3 sequence: CASSLDGQGDSPLHF. CDR3 in DNA: TGTGCCAGCAGCCTGGATGGACAGGGGGATTCACCCCTCCACTTT.